This is a list of T cell receptor beta chains from one sample in a study of T-cell reconstitution after alpha-beta-depleted transplantation in children. TCRdb recomputed calls from the PCR reads with MiXCR, one row per CDR3 protein. The profile shows about a million distinct CDR3 sequences, about 29% of them singletons. Material: PBMCs, mostly from graft donor cells, obtained 360 days after TCRalphabeta/CD19-depleted stem cell transplant. All receptors come from a boy younger than two who had a stem cell transplant for SCID, so the T cells may come from the graft donor. Each CDR3 is given without its conserved first and last residue.

v_call | cdr3_aa
TRBV9 | ASSVGGTSRVGLDTEAF
TRBV6-1 | ASRNGTATPGGYT
TRBV5-6 | ASSFRLQGAVNEQF
TRBV2 | ASSERTPNQPQH
TRBV10-3 | AITPSGASYEQY
TRBV11-2 | ASSLEAALPREAF
TRBV7-9 | ASSIAPIRELF
TRBV20-1 | SAPRQGETQY
TRBV27 | ASLRRGAIQDGYT
TRBV14 | ASSQITGGSRNEQF
TRBV6-1 | ASARTNNSPLH
TRBV5-1 | ASFRDYNSPLH
TRBV5-1 | ASSPKQGSESGELF
TRBV11-1 | ASSLTQGRTEAF
TRBV28 | ASSLPTSGGIFSYEQY
TRBV7-6 | ASTSPGQGGTYEQY
TRBV27 | ASSTSGSTDTQY
TRBV29-1 | SGRLAGGFTDTQY
TRBV3-1 | ASSQARARAEQY
TRBV10-3 | AISESVPPEQF
TRBV5-1 | ASSLGPSSQETQY
TRBV20-1 | SARITGVPSYEQY
TRBV15 | ATSRDRIRSRTDPVYEQY
TRBV12-3/TRBV12-4 | ASSSAGGYT